The 31 T cell receptor beta chains listed next were all sequenced from one sample in a study of blood T cells in healthy people across ages. Alongside a J-beta primer mix, a sample-barcoded 5' primer served in a second PCR lasting roughly 6 to 11 cycles. In TCRdb, the 5' RACE reads were re-called with MiXCR into one record per CDR3 protein. The sample lists some 1,000,000 distinct CDR3 sequences, approximately 25% occurring once. This sample also belongs to another study, concerning T cells of mothers and their children.

Sequencing was carried out using blood. The receptors derive from a girl aged 2 to 10 in good health.

Written as DNA, the CDR3 is TGTGCCAGCAGTTTATCACCGGGACTAGCTGGGTACGAGCAGTACTTC. Protein sequence: CASSLSPGLAGYEQYF. J is TRBJ2-7 and V is TRBV12-3 or TRBV12-4; the match to TRBD2 covers 9 bases. The length of the CDR3 is 16 residues. V was clipped by 2 bases and J by 4 bases; unmatched bases: 9.

The chain links TRBV29-1 to TRBJ2-1; D remains ambiguous. The CDR3 consists of 12 residues. Per the germline V gene, CDR1 is SQVTM and CDR2 is ANQGSEA. The germline V and J ends were trimmed by 4 bases and 9 bases, with 13 bases remaining between them. The CDR3 loop is CSVVNNSPEQFF. CDR3 in DNA: TGCAGCGTTGTTAACAATTCCCCTGAGCAGTTCTTC.

The CDR3 sequence is CASSQARNTGELFF. The CDR3 bases are TGCGCCAGCAGCCAAGCAAGGAACACCGGGGAGCTGTTTTTT. The chain uses TRBV4-1 and TRBJ2-2, with no clear D. V was trimmed by 1 base and J by 1 base, leaving 4 bases between them. The CDR3 loop spans 14 amino acids. Per the germline V gene, CDR1 is MGHRA and CDR2 is YSYEKL.

Ten or more counts support this clonotype. The chain joins TRBV29-1 to TRBJ2-3; 8 nucleotides match TRBD2. The CDR3 is 14 residues long. Per the germline V gene, CDR1 is SQVTM and CDR2 is ANQGSEA. After removal of 3 bases from V and 2 bases from J, the junction contained 4 bases not matched to a gene. This CDR3 is CSVENSGITDTQYF. CDR3 nucleotides: TGCAGCGTTGAGAATAGCGGGATCACAGATACGCAGTATTTT.

The chain recombines TRBV6-6 with TRBJ1-2, with 7 bases matching TRBD1. CDR1 is MNHNY, CDR2 SVGAGI, per germline (reference sequence). With V trimmed by 5 bases and J by 8 bases, 5 bases remained unmatched. The CDR3 sequence is 12 residues long. CDR3 in amino acids: CASSNQGGGYTF. DNA for the CDR3: TGTGCCAGCAGTAATCAGGGGGGAGGCTACACCTTC.

The sample holds a few counts of this clonotype. The CDR3 loop reads CASSTRTSGSGETQYF. The CDR3 nucleotides read TGTGCCAGCAGCACCCGGACTAGCGGGAGCGGAGAGACCCAGTACTTC. The J gene is TRBJ2-5, the V gene TRBV6-2 or TRBV6-3; 13 bases align to TRBD2. The CDR3 sequence is 16 residues long. Per germline, CDR1 MNHEY and CDR2 SVGEGT. The V segment lost 6 bases and the J segment 4 bases; nucleotides outside the gene matches: 8.

This clonotype has a handful of counts. The rearrangement links TRBV20-1 to TRBJ1-1; 8 bases match TRBD1. Germline assignment: CDR1 DFQATT and CDR2 SNEGSKA (reference sequence). The trim removed 4 bases at V and 5 bases at J, leaving 9 bases unmatched. The CDR3 spans 14 residues. The CDR3 spells CSATGTGEGTEAFF. The CDR3 DNA sequence: TGCAGTGCTACCGGGACAGGCGAGGGGACTGAAGCTTTCTTT.

This clonotype was seen more than once but under ten times. The CDR3 is CASSLANTQYF. The CDR3 bases are TGTGCCAGCAGTTTAGCGAATACGCAGTATTTT. V usage is TRBV27 and J usage is TRBJ2-3; D is unresolved. This CDR3 region has 11 residues. V was pared by 2 bases and J by 7 bases, with 4 bases between. Germline V gene sequence: CDR1 MNHEY, CDR2 SMNVEV (reference sequence).

The rearrangement joins TRBV20-1 to TRBJ1-1; D unclear. With 5 bases removed from V and 0 bases from J, the gap between germline ends came to 13 bases. CDR1 is DFQATT and CDR2 is SNEGSKA in the germline V gene (reference sequence). The CDR3 contains 14 residues. The CDR3 DNA reads TGCAGTGCTGGACCAAATGAGGTGAACACTGAAGCTTTCTTT. Its translation is CSAGPNEVNTEAFF.

This clonotype was counted between two and nine times. V gene TRBV28 combines with J gene TRBJ2-6, with D perhaps matching TRBD1 (6 bases). The CDR3 consists of 13 residues. Germline values: CDR1 MDHEN, CDR2 SYDVKM. Trimming shortened V by 10 bases and J by 5 bases, and 12 bases separated the two germline ends. This chain's CDR3 is CATDSWRANVLTF. CDR3 nucleotide sequence: TGTGCCACGGACAGCTGGAGGGCCAACGTCCTGACTTTC.

This rearrangement joins TRBV5-6 to TRBJ2-5; D is unclear. V lost 2 bases to trimming and J lost 2 bases, with 7 bases between them. The CDR3 extends over 13 amino acids. Germline-derived CDR1 and CDR2 are SGHDT and YYEEEE. CDR3 bases: TGTGCCAGCAGCTTCGGCGAACAAGAGACCCAGTACTTC. Translating gives CASSFGEQETQYF.

The V call is TRBV13, the J call TRBJ2-3, with D possibly being TRBD1 (6 bases). The germline V gene encodes CDR1 PRHDT and CDR2 FYEKMQ (reference sequence). The CDR3 consists of 17 residues. V lost 4 bases to trimming and J lost 5 bases, with 22 bases between them. The CDR3 reads CASSSHLGTRGIDTQYF. The CDR3 DNA reads as TGTGCCAGCAGCTCCCATCTAGGGACAAGGGGTATAGATACGCAGTATTTT.

CDR3: CASSFYTSGSWGSGEQYF. For the CDR3, the DNA is TGTGCCAGCAGCTTTTATACTAGCGGGAGTTGGGGTTCCGGGGAGCAGTACTTC. This chain connects TRBV7-2 to TRBJ2-7; 11 bases map to TRBD2. CDR3 length: 18 residues. Germline lookup yields CDR1 SGHTA and CDR2 FQGNSA. J was trimmed by 7 bases and V by 3 bases; bases with no gene match: 17.

V gene TRBV20-1 combines with J gene TRBJ1-5, with TRBD1 identical over 7 bases. The V segment lost 6 bases and the J segment 7 bases; nucleotides outside the gene matches: 18. The CDR3 sequence is 16 residues long. Germline V gene data show CDR1 as DFQATT and CDR2 as SNEGSKA (reference sequence). The CDR3: CSAGGNRGPLEQPQHF. CDR3 in DNA: TGCAGTGCAGGAGGGAACAGGGGCCCCTTAGAACAGCCCCAGCATTTT.

In its sample, this clonotype was seen a few times. This chain joins TRBV5-1 and TRBJ2-1; possibly TRBD2 for D (6 bases). Per the germline V gene, CDR1 is SGHRS and CDR2 is YFSETQ. This CDR3 contains 15 residues. Trimming pared 5 bases from V and 2 bases from J, leaving 14 bases between. CDR3: CASRRDFPTYNEQFF. For the CDR3, the DNA is TGCGCCAGCAGAAGGGACTTTCCAACCTACAATGAGCAGTTCTTC.

The chain couples TRBV20-1 to TRBJ1-1, with TRBD1 matching 10 bases. The CDR3 totals 13 residues. The junction had 7 bases not matched to a gene; V was cut back by 6 bases and J by 6 bases. Germline CDR1 reads DFQATT; CDR2 reads SNEGSKA (reference sequence). The CDR3 DNA is TGCAGTGCCTCCGGGACAGGGGACGCTGAAGCTTTCTTT. Its translation: CSASGTGDAEAFF.

Only a few counts were recorded for this clonotype. V is TRBV6-5 and J is TRBJ1-1, with D possibly TRBD1 on 5 matching bases. Germline V lookup: CDR1 MNHEY, CDR2 SVGAGI. The length of the CDR3 is 13 residues. Trimming left V 3 bases short and J 4 bases short, with 9 bases between. The CDR3 loop reads CASSYGGSTEAFF. DNA for the CDR3: TGTGCCAGCAGTTATGGGGGGAGCACTGAAGCTTTCTTT.

This clonotype was observed a handful of times. The genes are TRBV5-1 and TRBJ2-5; D ambiguous. The germline V gene encodes CDR1 SGHRS and CDR2 YFSETQ. The CDR3 spans 15 residues. V lost 3 bases and J 5 bases, leaving 17 bases between the germline ends. The DNA for the CDR3 is TGCGCCAGCAGCTGGTCGGGCCCCCATGGGGAGACCCAGTACTTC. Translating gives CASSWSGPHGETQYF.

CDR3 region: CSAGQRGARWETQYF. In DNA, the CDR3 is TGCAGTGCCGGACAGCGGGGGGCAAGGTGGGAGACCCAGTACTTC. This rearrangement joins TRBV20-1 to TRBJ2-5; 9 nucleotides line up with TRBD2. The J segment lost 5 bases and the V segment lost 6 bases, leaving 13 bases of the junction unmatched. The CDR3 totals 15 residues. Germline V gene lookup returns CDR1 DFQATT and CDR2 SNEGSKA (reference sequence).

This clonotype was recorded a few times. J is TRBJ2-1 and V is TRBV28; 9 bases match TRBD2. Trimming cost V 7 bases and J 10 bases; bases outside gene matches: 5. In germline, CDR1 is MDHEN, CDR2 SYDVKM. The CDR3 extends over 12 amino acids. The CDR3 nucleotides are TGTGCCAGCACGGGACTAGCACTCGAGCAGTTCTTC. Translating it yields CASTGLALEQFF. Using reference TRBV28 and TRBJ2-1 for the parts outside the CDR3, the full variable domain is DVKVTQSSRYLVKRTGEKVFLECVQDMDHENMFWYRQDPGLGLRLIYFSYDVKMKEKGDIPEGYSVSREKKERFSLILESASTNQTSMYLCASTGLALEQFFGPGTRLTVL.

A few counts support this clonotype. The chain links TRBV7-9 to TRBJ2-2; 7 nucleotides align to TRBD1. The CDR3 covers 14 residues. V shed 4 bases, J shed 4 bases, and the junction held 3 bases outside the gene matches. Germline lookup yields CDR1 SEHNR and CDR2 FQNEAQ (reference sequence). The CDR3 sequence is CASSSYRGTGELFF. The DNA for the CDR3 is TGTGCCAGCAGCTCCTACAGGGGCACCGGGGAGCTGTTTTTT.

This clonotype was seen more than once but under ten times. The CDR3 DNA reads TGTGCCAGTAGTATTCGGAGTAGTAACACAGATACGCAGTATTTT. Translated, it gives CASSIRSSNTDTQYF. This chain connects TRBV19 to TRBJ2-3; D gene uncertain. Trimming pared 3 bases from V and 2 bases from J, leaving 12 bases between. This CDR3 contains 15 residues. CDR1 and CDR2 (germline): LNHDA, SQIVND (reference sequence).

The table lists this clonotype with a few counts. J is TRBJ2-2 and V is TRBV6-5; D is possibly TRBD1 or TRBD2 (5 bases each). Per the germline V gene, CDR1 is MNHEY and CDR2 is SVGAGI. V lost 11 bases and J lost 3, with 16 bases in between. This CDR3 contains 14 residues. CDR3 in amino acids: CAAAPGAYTGELFF. The CDR3 nucleotides read TGTGCCGCGGCTCCCGGGGCCTACACCGGGGAGCTGTTTTTT.

This clonotype was seen a few times. The chain uses TRBV27 and TRBJ1-5; D not resolved. The CDR3 is made up of 12 amino acids. The germline CDR1 and CDR2 sequences are MNHEY and SMNVEV (reference sequence). Trimming cost V 10 bases and J 3 bases, with 10 bases left between them. The CDR3 sequence is CATGKTNQPQHF. CDR3 nucleotide sequence: TGTGCCACCGGTAAAACCAATCAGCCCCAGCATTTT.

This clonotype appeared a few times. The rearrangement links TRBV5-1 to TRBJ1-1; D is uncertain. The CDR3 is made up of 11 amino acids. V lost 7 bases and J 3 bases, leaving 7 bases between the germline ends. Germline V gene lookup returns CDR1 SGHRS and CDR2 YFSETQ. CDR3 amino acids: CASRSDTEAFF. In nucleotides, the CDR3 is TGCGCCAGCCGTTCCGACACTGAAGCTTTCTTT.

The sample holds a few counts of this clonotype. This rearrangement joins TRBV29-1 to TRBJ2-5; D ambiguous. V dropped 6 bases and J dropped 5 bases, with 16 bases sitting between them. The CDR3 has 13 amino acids. Germline V CDR1 and CDR2: SQVTM, ANQGSEA. The CDR3 sequence: CSVPGPERETQYF. For the CDR3, the DNA is TGCAGCGTGCCCGGCCCCGAGAGGGAGACCCAGTACTTC.

The V call is TRBV6-2 or TRBV6-3, the J call TRBJ2-5, with D perhaps TRBD2 (6 bases). Gene TRBJ2-1 matches the end of the DNA better, so the J call may be wrong. The germline CDR1 and CDR2 sequences are MNHEY and SVGEGT. The CDR3 sequence is 15 residues long. CDR3: CASSLTGRNFDEQFF. As DNA, the CDR3 is TGTGCCAGCAGTTTAACCGGGAGAAATTTCGATGAGCAGTTCTTC.

The V and J genes are TRBV29-1 and TRBJ2-3; D may correspond to TRBD1 or TRBD2 (5 bases each). The CDR3 sequence is 14 residues long. V was clipped by 3 bases and J by 2 bases, with 12 bases between them. CDR1 SQVTM and CDR2 ANQGSEA come from the germline V gene. For the CDR3, the DNA is TGCAGCGTTGAGGGGGAAGTTAACACAGATACGCAGTATTTT. As protein: CSVEGEVNTDTQYF.

The chain carries TRBV4-1 and TRBJ1-1; D not resolved. Germline CDR1 and CDR2: MGHRA and YSYEKL. This CDR3 region has 15 residues. V lost 0 bases to trimming and J lost 8 bases, with 16 bases between them. DNA of the CDR3: TGCGCCAGCAGCCAAGAGTGGGCCGCGCGCAGCGAAGCTTTCTTT. Encoded protein: CASSQEWAARSEAFF.

Written as DNA, the CDR3 is TGTGCCAGCAGTCACGAGGGGGCAGCGAACACTGAAGCTTTCTTT. Amino acids: CASSHEGAANTEAFF. The chain carries TRBV6-6 and TRBJ1-1; 7 nucleotides agree with TRBD1. Germline CDR1 reads MNHNY; CDR2 reads SVGAGI (reference sequence). The CDR3 is 15 amino acids. After removal of 5 bases from V and 1 base from J, the junction contained 7 bases not matched to a gene.

This clonotype has only a few counts. The J gene is TRBJ2-5, the V gene TRBV10-3, with 7 bases lining up with TRBD2. Trimming at V came to 6 bases and at J to 1 base, leaving 8 bases not matched to a gene. Germline V gives CDR1 ENHRY, CDR2 SYGVKD. The CDR3 runs to 15 residues. For the CDR3, the DNA is TGTGCCATCAGAGAACTAGGGACTACCCAAGAGACCCAGTACTTC. Translated, it gives CAIRELGTTQETQYF.